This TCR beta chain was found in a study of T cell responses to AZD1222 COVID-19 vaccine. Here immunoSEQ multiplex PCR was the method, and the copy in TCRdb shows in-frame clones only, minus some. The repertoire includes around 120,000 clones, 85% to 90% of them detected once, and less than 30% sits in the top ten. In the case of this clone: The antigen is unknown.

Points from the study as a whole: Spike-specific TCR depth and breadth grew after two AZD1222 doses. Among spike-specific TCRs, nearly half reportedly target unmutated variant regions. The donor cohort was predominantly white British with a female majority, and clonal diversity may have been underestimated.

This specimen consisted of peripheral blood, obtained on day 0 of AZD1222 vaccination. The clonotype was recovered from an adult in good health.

This CDR3 reads CASSSGPPYEQYF. CDR3 DNA sequence: TGTGCCAGCAGCTCCGGTCCCCCCTACGAGCAGTACTTC. V usage is TRBV3-1 (or the pseudogene TRBV3-2) and J usage is TRBJ2-7, with D unresolved. This CDR3 is 13 amino acids long. V dropped 5 bases and J dropped 2 bases, with 10 bases sitting between them. CDR1 and CDR2 from the germline V gene are LGHDT and YNNKEL (reference sequence).